What follows are 20 T cell receptor beta chains derived from one specimen sequenced in a study of CD8+ T cells in alopecia areata. After isolation, RNA underwent reverse transcription to generate cDNA as the sequencing template. TCRdb keeps only in-frame clones here, not all; method: immunoSEQ multiplex PCR. The repertoire has 70,000 to 95,000 clones, approximately 50% of them found once; the top ten carry 5.5% to 6.5%. Sequencing was performed on NKG2D-high CD8+ T cells sorted from blood. All receptors derive from a human donor with alopecia areata.

The chain employs TRBV4-1 and TRBJ2-7, with TRBD2 as a possible D gene (6 bases). Germline-derived CDR1 and CDR2 are MGHRA and YSYEKL. The V end was cut by 4 bases, the J end by 2 bases, with 12 bases between. This CDR3 contains 14 residues. CDR3 sequence reads: CASSPTSGPYEQYF. The DNA of the CDR3 is TGCGCCAGCAGCCCGACTAGTGGTCCCTACGAGCAGTACTTC.

J is TRBJ2-5 and V is TRBV18, with 8 bases fitting TRBD2. Germline CDR1 KGHSH, CDR2 LQKENI. The CDR3 consists of 18 residues. V was clipped by 2 bases and J by 5 bases; unmatched bases: 16. The CDR3 loop reads CASSPVGGSMSGSETQYF. The CDR3, as DNA: TGTGCCAGCTCACCAGTGGGGGGCTCGATGAGCGGGAGTGAGACCCAGTACTTC.

This clone was picked up a small number of times. The CDR3 reads CSARPGTEPYEQYF. In DNA form, the CDR3 reads TGCAGCGCCCGCCCCGGGACCGAACCCTACGAGCAGTACTTC. The rearrangement uses TRBV29-1 and TRBJ2-7; D tentatively fits TRBD1 or TRBD2 (5 bases each). Germline V CDR1 and CDR2: SQVTM, ANQGSEA. The CDR3 contains 14 residues. V lost 7 bases and J 2 bases, leaving 18 bases between the germline ends.

This clone has a single count. This chain links TRBV30 with TRBJ2-1, with a weak D call TRBD2 (6 bases). CDR3 length: 13 residues. Germline loops: CDR1 GTSNPN, CDR2 SVGIG (reference sequence). Trimming removed 3 bases from V and 5 bases from J, with 11 bases in between. The CDR3 reads CAWSGSFNNEQFF. CDR3 DNA: TGTGCCTGGAGCGGGAGCTTCAACAATGAGCAGTTCTTC. Supplemented by reference TRBV30 and TRBJ2-1, the full variable domain reads SQTIHQWPATLVQPVGSPLSLECTVEGTSNPNLYWYRQAAGRGLQLLFYSVGIGQISSEVPQNLSASRPQDRQFILSSKKLLLSDSGFYLCAWSGSFNNEQFFGPGTRLTVL.

This rearrangement joins TRBV27 to TRBJ1-1; D call uncertain. CDR3 length: 13 residues. Germline CDR1 MNHEY, CDR2 SMNVEV (reference sequence). V was clipped by 0 bases and J by 1 base, with 3 bases between them. This CDR3 reads CASSLSWNTEAFF. CDR3 nucleotide sequence: TGTGCCAGCAGTTTATCTTGGAACACTGAAGCTTTCTTT.

The chain uses TRBV30 and TRBJ1-1; D is uncertain. Per germline, CDR1 GTSNPN and CDR2 SVGIG (reference sequence). V was clipped by 1 base and J by 0 bases, with 6 bases between them. CDR3 length equals 13 residues. The CDR3 sequence is CAWSGLLNTEAFF. As DNA, the CDR3 is TGTGCCTGGAGTGGACTCTTGAACACTGAAGCTTTCTTT. The variable domain in full, with the rest retrieved from reference TRBV30 and TRBJ1-1, is SQTIHQWPATLVQPVGSPLSLECTVEGTSNPNLYWYRQAAGRGLQLLFYSVGIGQISSEVPQNLSASRPQDRQFILSSKKLLLSDSGFYLCAWSGLLNTEAFFGQGTRLTVV.

The chain links TRBV27 to TRBJ1-5; 9 bases match TRBD1. V lost 3 bases and J lost 7; bases outside the gene matches: 4. The CDR3 spans 14 residues. From germline, CDR1 is MNHEY and CDR2 SMNVEV (reference sequence). For the CDR3, the DNA is TGTGCCAGCAGTTTCGGACAGGGGACCCAGCCCCAGCATTTT. Translating gives CASSFGQGTQPQHF.

In this sample, this clone turned up a few times. The chain has TRBV29-1 and TRBJ2-5, with 7 bases that match TRBD2. The trim removed 2 bases at V and 4 bases at J, leaving 4 bases unmatched. In germline, CDR1 is SQVTM, CDR2 ANQGSEA. CDR3 length: 13 amino acids. The CDR3 coding sequence is TGCAGCGTTGAAACTAGCGTGTTAGAGACCCAGTACTTC. Protein sequence: CSVETSVLETQYF.

J is TRBJ2-3 and V is TRBV6-5, with TRBD2 matching over 9 bases. This CDR3 region has 15 residues. V shed 5 bases and J 4 bases; nucleotides not matched to a gene: 7. Germline CDR1 reads MNHEY; CDR2 reads SVGAGI. CDR3 sequence reads: CASSQSSGVADTQYF. The CDR3 DNA follows: TGTGCCAGCAGTCAATCTAGCGGGGTGGCAGATACGCAGTATTTT.

The V call is TRBV6-5, the J call TRBJ2-5; no definite D call. CDR1 is MNHEY and CDR2 is SVGAGI in the germline V gene. V dropped 6 bases and J dropped 7 bases, with 9 bases sitting between them. The CDR3 contains 11 residues. This CDR3 is CASSLAGTQYF. DNA for the CDR3: TGTGCCAGCAGCCTCGCAGGGACCCAGTACTTC.

This chain joins TRBV9 and TRBJ1-4; D is uncertain. Trimming pared 0 bases from V and 0 bases from J, leaving 9 bases between. There are 16 residues in the CDR3. The germline V gene has CDR1 SGDLS and CDR2 YYNGEE. The CDR3 region has the DNA TGTGCCAGCAGCGTAGCTGGGAGTGCAACTAATGAAAAACTGTTTTTT. Its protein is CASSVAGSATNEKLFF.

The chain is built from TRBV5-1 and TRBJ2-7; tentative D call: TRBD2 (5 bases). Trimming left V 4 bases short and J 4 bases short, with 18 bases between. Germline lookup yields CDR1 SGHRS and CDR2 YFSETQ. The CDR3 extends over 15 amino acids. The CDR3 DNA reads as TGCGCCAGCAGCCCGATTGTTGATAGCGTTTACGAGCAGTACTTC. It yields the protein CASSPIVDSVYEQYF.

The rearrangement links TRBV7-2 to TRBJ2-7; D is tentatively TRBD1 or TRBD2 (6 bases each). V lost 4 bases and J lost 6, with 16 bases in between. Looked up from germline, CDR1 is SGHTA and CDR2 is FQGNSA. CDR3 size: 14 residues. The CDR3 loop reads CASSSVPGASEQYF. In nucleotides, the CDR3 is TGTGCCAGCAGCTCGGTACCGGGGGCCTCCGAGCAGTACTTC.

The CDR3 spells CASSFTLHQPQYF. The CDR3 region has the DNA TGTGCCAGCAGCTTTACCCTCCACCAGCCCCAGTACTTC. This chain links TRBV7-9 with TRBJ2-5; D is undetermined. The CDR3 extends over 13 amino acids. The germline V gene has CDR1 SEHNR and CDR2 FQNEAQ (reference sequence). The V gene lost 3 bases and the J gene lost 9 bases, with 14 bases spanning the gap.

The chain has TRBV2 and TRBJ2-7; D is unresolved. Trimming shortened V by 5 bases and J by 4 bases, and 9 bases separated the two germline ends. CDR3 length: 12 amino acids. In germline, CDR1 is SNHLY, CDR2 FYNNEI. The CDR3 DNA is TGTGCCAGCAGTCCCTCAAGTTACGAGCAGTACTTC. It translates to CASSPSSYEQYF.

This chain links TRBV30 with TRBJ1-1; unclear D gene. Trimming removed 2 bases at V and 7 bases at J, with 11 bases between. CDR3 length equals 12 residues. Germline CDR1 reads GTSNPN; CDR2 reads SVGIG (reference sequence). CDR3 coding DNA: TGTGCCTGGAGTTTCACAAGTTATGAAGCTTTCTTT. Amino acids: CAWSFTSYEAFF.

The rearrangement links TRBV28 to TRBJ2-2; possible D gene TRBD2, 6 bases. CDR1 is MDHEN and CDR2 is SYDVKM in the germline V gene. The CDR3 length is 12 residues. Trimming took 5 bases from V and 5 from J, leaving 6 bases between them. CDR3 bases: TGTGCCAGCAGTGCGGGGACCGGGGAGCTGTTTTTT. This encodes CASSAGTGELFF.

This clone was recorded a few times. CDR3 loop: CASSSAGSGTDTQYF. The CDR3 nucleotides are TGTGCCAGCAGCTCGGCGGGAAGTGGAACAGATACGCAGTATTTT. This rearrangement joins TRBV7-9 to TRBJ2-3, with D possibly matching TRBD2 (6 bases). CDR1 and CDR2 from the germline V gene are SEHNR and FQNEAQ (reference sequence). With 4 bases removed from V and 3 bases from J, the gap between germline ends came to 14 bases. This CDR3 has 15 residues. Variable domain in full (rest from reference TRBV7-9 and TRBJ2-3): DTGVSQNPRHKITKRGQNVTFRCDPISEHNRLYWYRQTLGQGPEFLTYFQNEAQLEKSRLLSDRFSAERPKGSFSTLEIQRTEQGDSAMYLCASSSAGSGTDTQYFGPGTRLTVL.

This clone was observed a handful of times. J is TRBJ1-5 and V is TRBV29-1, with 9 bases fitting TRBD1. The CDR3 totals 14 residues. Germline trimming cut 4 bases from V and 4 bases from J; bases unmatched to any gene: 5. Germline CDR1 reads SQVTM; CDR2 reads ANQGSEA. DNA for the CDR3: TGCAGCGTTGGGGTGGGACAGGGAAATCAGCCCCAGCATTTT. Translation gives CSVGVGQGNQPQHF.

The V call is TRBV30, the J call TRBJ2-7; no clear D gene. The CDR3 is 12 residues long. V shed 3 bases and J shed 5 bases, with 11 bases lying between them. The germline CDR1 and CDR2 sequences are GTSNPN and SVGIG (reference sequence). CDR3 coding DNA: TGTGCCTGGAGCGGACGGTCAGACGAGCAGTACTTC. It specifies CAWSGRSDEQYF.